The 18 T cell receptor beta chains below come from one sample, sequenced in a study of identical twins. MiXCR, run by TCRdb on the 5' RACE reads, gives a single entry per CDR3 protein. Among hundreds of thousands of distinct CDR3 sequences listed, roughly 9.4% were seen once. Material: memory (CD45RO+) T cells sorted from blood. These receptors all stem from a woman between 18 and 30 years old in good health.

This clonotype was recorded many times. The rearrangement links TRBV12-3 or TRBV12-4 to TRBJ1-1; the D is unclear. CDR3 length: 12 amino acids. The V end was cut by 6 bases, the J end by 1 base, with 6 bases between. CDR3 loop: CASRPENTEAFF. The CDR3 DNA is TGTGCCAGCAGACCAGAGAACACTGAAGCTTTCTTT.

This clonotype was detected many times. This chain links TRBV9 with TRBJ2-1; the D is unclear. This CDR3 contains 14 residues. The germline V and J ends were trimmed by 0 bases and 4 bases, with 8 bases remaining between them. Looked up from germline, CDR1 is SGDLS and CDR2 is YYNGEE. The CDR3 DNA sequence: TGTGCCAGCAGCGTAGCTACCCGTTACAATGAGCAGTTCTTC. This gives the protein CASSVATRYNEQFF.

This chain joins TRBV19 and TRBJ2-3; TRBD2 might be the D (6 bases). Germline CDR1 LNHDA, CDR2 SQIVND (reference sequence). Trimming shortened V by 10 bases and J by 5 bases, and 19 bases separated the two germline ends. The CDR3 is 14 residues long. The CDR3 DNA reads as TGTGCCACCACCCAGGACGGGCGGGGAGATACGCAGTATTTT. The encoded protein is CATTQDGRGDTQYF.

J is TRBJ1-6 and V is TRBV7-6; no clear D. The V gene lost 1 base and the J gene lost 10 bases, with 8 bases spanning the gap. The germline gives CDR1 SGHVS, CDR2 FNYEAQ. The CDR3 length is 13 residues. CDR3 coding DNA: TGTGCCAGCAGCTTAGATAAAGGATCACCCCTCCACTTT. It is translated as CASSLDKGSPLHF.

This clonotype was counted a few times. V gene TRBV4-1 combines with J gene TRBJ1-5; TRBD1 is a possible D gene (5 bases). CDR3 length: 16 residues. Trimming took 0 bases from V and 7 from J, leaving 16 bases between them. Germline V gene sequence: CDR1 MGHRA, CDR2 YSYEKL. CDR3 bases: TGCGCCAGCAGCCAAGATCTTAAGGGACTTTTACAGCCCCAGCATTTT. Amino acids: CASSQDLKGLLQPQHF.

This clonotype appeared once. V gene TRBV3-1 combines with J gene TRBJ1-6; possibly TRBD1 for D (5 bases). The CDR3 has 14 amino acids. Germline V CDR1 and CDR2: LGHDT, YNNKEL (reference sequence). Trimming stripped 2 bases from V and 10 bases from J, with 12 bases between. The DNA for the CDR3 is TGTGCCAGCAGCCAATTGGGGGACCGGTCACCCCTCCACTTT. Protein product: CASSQLGDRSPLHF.

This clonotype was observed a few times. The rearrangement uses TRBV2 and TRBJ2-2; D ambiguous. V lost 6 bases and J 6 bases, leaving 14 bases between the germline ends. This CDR3 has 14 amino acids. Per the germline V gene, CDR1 is SNHLY and CDR2 is FYNNEI. Here the CDR3 DNA reads TGTGCCAGCAGGTCTTTAGGAGTCGCCGGGGAGCTGTTTTTT. Amino acids: CASRSLGVAGELFF.

In this sample, this clonotype turned up a few times. This chain links TRBV20-1 with TRBJ2-7; TRBD1 is a possible D gene (6 bases). Trimming removed 5 bases at V and 0 bases at J, with 11 bases between. Looked up from germline, CDR1 is DFQATT and CDR2 is SNEGSKA (reference sequence). The CDR3 has 13 amino acids. This CDR3 is CSAAQGLSYEQYF. For the CDR3, the DNA is TGCAGTGCTGCACAGGGTCTCTCCTACGAGCAGTACTTC.

This clonotype was seen ten or more times. V usage is TRBV10-3 and J usage is TRBJ2-5; possibly TRBD2 for D (5 bases). Looked up from germline, CDR1 is ENHRY and CDR2 is SYGVKD. Trimming pared 0 bases from V and 4 bases from J, leaving 15 bases between. The CDR3 has 16 residues. The CDR3 bases are TGTGCCATCAGTGAGTCCCGGGCCCTTCGGGGAGAGACCCAGTACTTC. It codes for CAISESRALRGETQYF.

This clonotype has only a few counts. The chain couples TRBV12-3 or TRBV12-4 to TRBJ2-3, with a tentative D call TRBD1 (5 bases). The V end lost 5 bases, the J end lost 0 bases, and 9 bases lay between the germline ends. The CDR3 is 14 residues long. CDR3 DNA: TGTGCCAGCAGTCCCGGACACAGCACAGATACGCAGTATTTT. Translation gives CASSPGHSTDTQYF.

The chain links TRBV20-1 to TRBJ2-2; possible D gene TRBD2, 6 bases. Trimming pared 2 bases from V and 1 base from J, leaving 8 bases between. From germline, CDR1 is DFQATT and CDR2 SNEGSKA (reference sequence). The CDR3 has 14 residues. The CDR3 sequence is CSARLRENTGELFF. CDR3 coding DNA: TGCAGTGCTAGACTGCGGGAGAACACCGGGGAGCTGTTTTTT.

The chain couples TRBV6-1 to TRBJ2-7, with 8 bases that match TRBD1. Trimming took 8 bases from V and 11 from J; bases not matched to a gene: 17. The CDR3 spans 14 residues. Germline CDR1 MNHNS, CDR2 SASEGT. The DNA of the CDR3 is TGTGCCAGCCTCGGGACAGGAGGTCCTCTTACTAAGTACTTC. Translating it yields CASLGTGGPLTKYF.

In its sample, this clonotype was seen a few times. The V gene is TRBV7-2, the J gene TRBJ1-2; unclear D gene. Trimming removed 4 bases from V and 8 bases from J, with 26 bases in between. Germline CDR1 SGHTA, CDR2 FQGNSA. The CDR3 runs 17 residues. The CDR3 DNA reads as TGTGCCAGCAGCTCGACCCATGTAGTGGGGTTCAAAGAAGGCTACACCTTC. It yields the protein CASSSTHVVGFKEGYTF. The variable domain in full, with the rest retrieved from reference TRBV7-2 and TRBJ1-2, is GAGVSQSPSNKVTEKGKDVELRCDPISGHTALYWYRQSLGQGLEFLIYFQGNSAPDKSGLPSDRFSAERTGGSVSTLTIQRTQQEDSAVYLCASSSTHVVGFKEGYTFGSGTRLTVV.

This clonotype was seen many times. The chain employs TRBV24-1 and TRBJ1-4; 7 nucleotides align to TRBD1. This CDR3 has 15 amino acids. Trimming at V came to 1 base and at J to 3 bases, leaving 1 base not matched to a gene. Germline loops: CDR1 KGHDR, CDR2 SFDVKD. CDR3 coding DNA: TGTGCCACCAGTGATTTAAGGGGGCCTAATGAAAAACTGTTTTTT. This encodes CATSDLRGPNEKLFF.

Of note for this clonotype: At one end, the junction sequence differs from germline, possibly due to a read error. The J gene is TRBJ1-4, the V gene TRBV4-3; TRBD1 might be the D (6 bases). CDR3 length: 16 amino acids. Germline loops: CDR1 LGHNA, CDR2 YSLEER. The CDR3 is CASSQDGRGQTQKLIF. As DNA, the CDR3 is TGCGCCAGCAGCCAAGATGGTCGCGGACAGACCCAAAAACTGATTTTT.

This clonotype was seen repeatedly, ten times or more. The genes are TRBV24-1 and TRBJ2-2, with a tentative D call TRBD1 (6 bases). The germline CDR1 and CDR2 sequences are KGHDR and SFDVKD. The CDR3 covers 15 residues. The germline V and J ends were trimmed by 4 bases and 5 bases, with 13 bases remaining between them. In DNA, the CDR3 is TGTGCCACCAGTGACCACAGGGCTGGAACCGGGGAGCTGTTTTTT. Amino acids: CATSDHRAGTGELFF.

This chain uses TRBV10-3 with TRBJ1-5; maybe TRBD1 (5 bases). Germline V CDR1 and CDR2: ENHRY, SYGVKD. The germline V and J ends were trimmed by 3 bases and 1 base, with 10 bases remaining between them. The CDR3 sequence is 15 residues long. CDR3 sequence: CAISEWGRSNQPQHF. The CDR3 DNA reads TGTGCCATCAGTGAATGGGGGAGGAGCAATCAGCCCCAGCATTTT.

This clonotype was seen only a few times. As DNA, the CDR3 is TGTGCCAGCACGGAGTCAGGGGGGCAGTACAATGAGCAGTTCTTC. This sequence encodes CASTESGGQYNEQFF. The chain has TRBV9 and TRBJ2-1; D is possibly TRBD1 (7 bases). CDR3 length: 15 amino acids. CDR1 and CDR2 (germline): SGDLS, YYNGEE. Trimming took 6 bases from V and 4 from J, leaving 17 bases between them.